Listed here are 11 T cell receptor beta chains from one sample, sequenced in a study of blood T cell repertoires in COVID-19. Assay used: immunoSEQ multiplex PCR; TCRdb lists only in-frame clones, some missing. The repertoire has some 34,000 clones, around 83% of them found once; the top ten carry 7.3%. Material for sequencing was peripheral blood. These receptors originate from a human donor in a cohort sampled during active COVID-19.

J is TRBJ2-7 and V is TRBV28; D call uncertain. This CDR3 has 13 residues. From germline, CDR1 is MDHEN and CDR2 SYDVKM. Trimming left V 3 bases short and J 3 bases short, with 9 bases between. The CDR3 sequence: CASSLGPLYEQYF. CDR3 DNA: TGTGCCAGCAGTTTGGGCCCGCTCTACGAGCAGTACTTC.

As DNA, the CDR3 is TGTGCCAGCAGCGGGACAGGGGGGCGGAATGAGCAGTTCTTC. Translated: CASSGTGGRNEQFF. This chain joins TRBV11-3 and TRBJ2-1; TRBD1 matches at 11 bases. Looked up from germline, CDR1 is SGHNT and CDR2 is YENEEA. The CDR3 totals 14 residues. V lost 5 bases to trimming and J lost 7 bases; unmatched junction nucleotides: 4.

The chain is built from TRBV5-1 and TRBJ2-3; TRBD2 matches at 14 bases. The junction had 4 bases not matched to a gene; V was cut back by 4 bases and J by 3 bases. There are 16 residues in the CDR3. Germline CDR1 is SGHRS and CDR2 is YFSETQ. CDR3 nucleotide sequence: TGCGCCAGCAGCCCGGGACTAGCGGGAGCTACAGATACGCAGTATTTT. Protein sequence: CASSPGLAGATDTQYF.

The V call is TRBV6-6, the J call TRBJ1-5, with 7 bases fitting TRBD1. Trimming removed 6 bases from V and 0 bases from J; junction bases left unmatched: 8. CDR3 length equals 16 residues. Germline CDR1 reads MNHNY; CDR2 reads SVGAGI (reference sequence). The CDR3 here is CASRTGQHYSNQPQHF. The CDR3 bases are TGTGCCAGCAGAACGGGACAGCACTATAGCAATCAGCCCCAGCATTTT.

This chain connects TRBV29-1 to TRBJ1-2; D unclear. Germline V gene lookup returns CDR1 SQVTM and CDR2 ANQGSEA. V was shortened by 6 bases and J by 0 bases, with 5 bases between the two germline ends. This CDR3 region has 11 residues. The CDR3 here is CSVRANYGYTF. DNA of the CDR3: TGCAGCGTGCGAGCTAACTATGGCTACACCTTC.

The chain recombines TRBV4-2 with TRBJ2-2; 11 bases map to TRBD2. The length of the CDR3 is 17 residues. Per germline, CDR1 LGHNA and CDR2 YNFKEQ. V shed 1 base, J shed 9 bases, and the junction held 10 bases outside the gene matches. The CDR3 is CASSQVALAGGPRELFF. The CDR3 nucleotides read TGTGCCAGCAGCCAAGTAGCCCTAGCGGGAGGTCCCCGGGAGCTGTTTTTT.

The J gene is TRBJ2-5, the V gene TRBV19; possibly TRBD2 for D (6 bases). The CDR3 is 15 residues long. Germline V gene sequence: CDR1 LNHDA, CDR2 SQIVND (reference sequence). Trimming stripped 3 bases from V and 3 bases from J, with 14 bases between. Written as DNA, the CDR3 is TGTGCCAGTAGTATGGATACTAGCAGGGAAGAGACCCAGTACTTC. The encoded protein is CASSMDTSREETQYF.

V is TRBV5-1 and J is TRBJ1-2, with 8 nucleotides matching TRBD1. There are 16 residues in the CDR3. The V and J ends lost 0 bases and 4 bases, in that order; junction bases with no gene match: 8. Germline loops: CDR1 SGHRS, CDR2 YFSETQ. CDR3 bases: TGCGCCAGCAGCTTGGTGGGGGGACAGGCACGCTATGGCTACACCTTC. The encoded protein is CASSLVGGQARYGYTF.

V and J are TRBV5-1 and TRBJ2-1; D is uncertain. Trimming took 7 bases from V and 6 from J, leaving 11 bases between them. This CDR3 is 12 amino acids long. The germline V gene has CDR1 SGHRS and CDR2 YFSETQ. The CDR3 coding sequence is TGCGCCAGCTATCACCTACGCAATGAGCAGTTCTTC. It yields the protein CASYHLRNEQFF.

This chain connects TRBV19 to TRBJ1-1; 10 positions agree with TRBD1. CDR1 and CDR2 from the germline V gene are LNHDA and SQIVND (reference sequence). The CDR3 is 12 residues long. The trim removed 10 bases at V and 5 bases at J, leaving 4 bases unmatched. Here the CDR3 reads CATRTGGTEAFF. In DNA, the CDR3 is TGTGCCACCCGGACAGGGGGAACTGAAGCTTTCTTT.

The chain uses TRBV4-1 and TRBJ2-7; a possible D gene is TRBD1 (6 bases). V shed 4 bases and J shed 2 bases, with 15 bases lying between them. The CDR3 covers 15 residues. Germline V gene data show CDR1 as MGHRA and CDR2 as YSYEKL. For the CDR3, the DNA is TGCGCCAGCAGCCCCAGACAGGAGATTACCTACGAGCAGTACTTC. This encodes CASSPRQEITYEQYF.